This is a list of T cell receptor beta chains from one sample in a study of shared clonotypes between healthy human individuals. The table came from immunoSEQ multiplex PCR; TCRdb's copy has only in-frame clones and leaves some out. The sample has 1.5 million to 1.9 million clones, about 98% seen once. The sequenced sample consisted of naive CD4+ T cells sorted from blood. Receptors originate from a man aged 25 to 40 in good health. CDR3s include the opening cysteine and the closing phenylalanine or tryptophan. Fields, in order: CDR3 protein, CDR3 DNA, CDR3 length, D gene, V gene, J gene, clone size. The D gene is left open where the match is weak. Expanded clones get a size class; other rows say once, few or many, or leave the size out.

CASSLADLGTGTGELFF,TGTGCCAGCAGCTTAGCCGACCTCGGGACGGGCACCGGGGAGCTGTTTTTT,17,-,TRBV11-3,TRBJ2-2,-
CASSQDSTSGGWTDTQYF,TGCGCCAGCAGCCAAGATTCGACTAGCGGGGGATGGACAGATACGCAGTATTTT,18,TRBD2,TRBV4-1,TRBJ2-3,-
CASSLFVSRAEKLFF,TGTGCCAGCAGCTTGTTCGTCAGCCGGGCCGAAAAACTGTTTTTT,15,-,TRBV5-5,TRBJ1-4,-
CASSVLAENTGELFF,TGCGCCAGCAGTGTACTAGCGGAGAACACCGGGGAGCTGTTTTTT,15,TRBD2,TRBV5-1,TRBJ2-2,-
CASSSPTRINEQFF,TGTGCCAGCAGCTCCCCGACTCGAATCAATGAGCAGTTCTTC,14,-,TRBV7-9,TRBJ2-1,-
CASSGGTSLGEEQFF,TGTGCCTCCAGTGGCGGAACAAGCCTCGGCGAGGAGCAGTTCTTC,15,-,TRBV9,TRBJ2-1,once
CASSLTRGLTTQYF,TGTGCCAGCAGTTTAACCAGGGGCCTAACTACGCAGTATTTT,14,-,TRBV27,TRBJ2-3,-
CATSRVSGALGTQYF,TGTGCCACCAGCAGAGTTTCGGGAGCCTTGGGTACGCAGTATTTT,15,-,TRBV15,TRBJ2-3,-
CASSFPQALNYGYTF,TGTGCCAGCAGTTTCCCTCAGGCCCTTAACTATGGCTACACCTTC,15,-,TRBV28,TRBJ1-2,-
CASRRSSGTGELFF,TGTGCCAGCAGACGTTCTAGCGGCACCGGGGAGCTGTTTTTT,14,TRBD2,TRBV6-4,TRBJ2-2,-
CASSPGGGKNIQYF,TGTGCCAGCTCACCAGGGGGCGGTAAAAACATTCAGTACTTC,14,-,TRBV18,TRBJ2-4,-
CASNPRDAPYEQYF,TGTGCCAGCAATCCCCGGGACGCCCCCTACGAGCAGTACTTC,14,-,TRBV6-1,TRBJ2-7,-
CASRRFSGGSSYNEQFF,TGTGCCAGCAGGCGGTTTAGCGGAGGGAGCTCCTACAATGAGCAGTTCTTC,17,-,TRBV2,TRBJ2-1,-
CASSASRGRGSYNEQFF,TGTGCCAGCAGCGCAAGCAGGGGGCGCGGGTCCTACAATGAGCAGTTCTTC,17,TRBD1,TRBV11-3,TRBJ2-1,-
CAIGTPYEQYF,TGTGCCATCGGAACACCCTACGAGCAGTACTTC,11,-,TRBV10-3,TRBJ2-7,-
CASSVRDSEKLFF,TGTGCCAGCAGTGTCCGGGACAGTGAAAAACTGTTTTTT,13,TRBD1,TRBV25-1,TRBJ1-4,few
CASSSPMEREGEQFF,TGTGCCAGCAGTTCGCCGATGGAGCGGGAGGGTGAGCAGTTCTTC,15,TRBD2,TRBV6-5,TRBJ2-1,-
CASSLRIGQGRSYEQYF,TGTGCCAGCTCACTACGAATAGGACAGGGGCGCTCCTACGAGCAGTACTTC,17,TRBD1,TRBV18,TRBJ2-7,-
CASRWSGYTEAFF,TGTGCCAGCCGGTGGTCGGGATACACTGAAGCTTTCTTT,13,-,TRBV6-1,TRBJ1-1,-
CASSLGGGFRPVTQYF,TGTGCCAGCAGTTTAGGAGGCGGGTTCCGTCCTGTGACCCAGTACTTC,16,-,TRBV28,TRBJ2-5,-
CASREQGPTNTQYF,TGTGCCAGTAGGGAACAGGGTCCCACGAATACGCAGTATTTT,14,-,TRBV2,TRBJ2-3,-
CASSFWGKGSYEQYF,TGTGCCAGCAGCTTTTGGGGGAAAGGATCCTACGAGCAGTACTTC,15,-,TRBV7-9,TRBJ2-7,-
CASSLGAGTDTQYF,TGTGCCAGCAGCTTAGGGGCCGGCACAGATACGCAGTATTTT,14,-,TRBV5-5,TRBJ2-3,-
CASSFAGSDEQYF,TGCGCCAGCAGCTTCGCAGGGAGTGACGAGCAGTACTTC,13,-,TRBV5-1,TRBJ2-7,-
CASSGGAIYNEQFF,TGTGCCAGCTCTGGAGGTGCAATCTACAATGAGCAGTTCTTC,14,-,TRBV18,TRBJ2-1,-
CASSLDGRGGNTIYF,TGCGCCAGCAGCTTGGACGGCCGCGGTGGAAACACCATATATTTT,15,-,TRBV5-1,TRBJ1-3,-
CASTSGGTSGPSYNEQFF,TGCGCCAGCACGTCGGGGGGGACTAGCGGCCCCTCCTACAATGAGCAGTTCTTC,18,TRBD2,TRBV5-1,TRBJ2-1,-
CASSGSGSMADTQYF,TGCGCCAGCAGCGGGAGCGGGAGTATGGCAGATACGCAGTATTTT,15,TRBD2,TRBV5-1,TRBJ2-3,-
CASSVVQETQYF,TGTGCCAGCAGTGTCGTCCAAGAGACCCAGTACTTC,12,-,TRBV6-4,TRBJ2-5,-
CASSYSKWDQPQHF,TGTGCCAGCAGTTACTCGAAGTGGGATCAGCCCCAGCATTTT,14,-,TRBV6-5,TRBJ1-5,-
CASSPPIDYGYTF,TGCGCCAGCAGCCCCCCTATTGACTATGGCTACACCTTC,13,-,TRBV5-1,TRBJ1-2,-
CASSPWLSLNSGNTIYF,TGTGCCAGCAGTCCTTGGCTTAGCCTCAACTCTGGAAACACCATATATTTT,17,-,TRBV28,TRBJ1-3,-
CASSVDGSNQPQHF,TGCGCCAGCAGCGTGGACGGTAGCAATCAGCCCCAGCATTTT,14,-,TRBV5-1,TRBJ1-5,few
CASSFLAQRQVPEQFF,TGTGCCAGCAGTTTTCTGGCCCAGCGGCAAGTCCCCGAGCAGTTCTTC,16,-,TRBV27,TRBJ2-1,-
CASSVSAGGLGNTDTQYF,TGTGCCAGCAGCGTATCCGCGGGAGGGCTCGGGAACACAGATACGCAGTATTTT,18,TRBD2,TRBV9,TRBJ2-3,-
CASSLTGRYTEAFF,TGTGCCAGCAGTCTGACAGGGCGGTACACTGAAGCTTTCTTT,14,TRBD1,TRBV28,TRBJ1-1,-
CAISESTGQLEKLFF,TGTGCCATCAGTGAGTCGACGGGACAGTTGGAAAAACTGTTTTTT,15,TRBD1,TRBV10-3,TRBJ1-4,-
CASSLGFAAGGPSAWEQYF,TGCGCCAGCAGCTTGGGGTTTGCGGCGGGAGGGCCCTCGGCGTGGGAGCAGTACTTC,19,TRBD2,TRBV5-1,TRBJ2-7,-
CASSTRTSGGEQFF,TGTGCCAGTAGTACCCGGACTAGCGGCGGGGAGCAGTTCTTC,14,TRBD2,TRBV19,TRBJ2-1,-